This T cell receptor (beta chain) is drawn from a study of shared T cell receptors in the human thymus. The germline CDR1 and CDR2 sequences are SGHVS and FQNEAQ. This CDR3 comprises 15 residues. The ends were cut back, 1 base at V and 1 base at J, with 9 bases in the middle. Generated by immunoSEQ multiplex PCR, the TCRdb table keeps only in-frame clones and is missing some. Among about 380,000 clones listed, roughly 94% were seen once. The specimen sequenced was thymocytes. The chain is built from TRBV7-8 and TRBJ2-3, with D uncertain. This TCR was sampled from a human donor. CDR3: CASSLGVGRTDTQYF. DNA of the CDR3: TGTGCCAGCAGCTTAGGAGTGGGCCGCACAGATACGCAGTATTTT.